The 24 T cell receptor beta chains given below trace back to one sample, sequenced in a study of tumor-infiltrating lymphocytes in primary liver carcinoma. A constant-region primer primed TCR beta cDNA synthesis from about 0.45 ug of total RNA. Library construction for TCR beta comprised three nested multiplex PCR rounds performed with slightly modified ARM-PCR. PCR rounds one and two used TRBV1-TRBV30 forward primers with a C-beta reverse primer for around 9 cycles each. TCRdb re-called the multiplex PCR reads with MiXCR, one entry per CDR3 protein. The data contain approximately 330,000 distinct CDR3 sequences, approximately 65% of them singletons. Alongside blood RNA obtained from unsorted whole blood, germline DNA was also extracted. Input material: peripheral blood. These receptors all stem from a man aged 35 to 55 with primary liver carcinoma and hepatitis B virus infection.

A note on this clonotype: A much larger clone lies a single base off, so this may be a read error. The gene calls are TRBV6-2 or TRBV6-3 and TRBJ1-2, with no clear D. The germline V gene has CDR1 MNHEY and CDR2 SVGEGT. V lost 2 bases and J lost 2, with 6 bases in between. The CDR3 has 13 residues. CDR3 sequence reads: CASSYRWNYGYTF. DNA for the CDR3: TGTGCCAGCAGTTACAGGTGGAACTATGGCTACACCTTC.

This clonotype was detected ten times or more. The chain links TRBV29-1 to TRBJ2-1; 7 nucleotides agree with TRBD1. Germline lookup yields CDR1 SQVTM and CDR2 ANQGSEA. The CDR3 totals 15 residues. Trimming at V came to 5 bases and at J to 0 bases, leaving 7 bases not matched to a gene. The CDR3: CSVPPGQSSYNEQFF. The CDR3 DNA reads TGCAGCGTTCCCCCGGGACAGAGCTCCTACAATGAGCAGTTCTTC.

As for this clonotype: The junction departs from germline at one end; a sequencing error may be responsible. The chain joins TRBV11-2 to TRBJ2-7, with D unclear. Germline V CDR1 and CDR2: SGHAT, FQNNGV. The CDR3 is 14 amino acids. CDR3 in DNA: TGTGCCAGTAGCTTAGGTCCTATATCCAACGAGCAGTACTTC. Its translation: CASSLGPISNEQYF.

For this clonotype: A much larger clone lies one base from this, so it may be a read error. CDR3 DNA sequence: TGTGCCAGCAGGAGAGGCAGCTCCTACGAGCGGTACTTC. It yields the protein CASRRGSSYERYF. The chain employs TRBV6-2 or TRBV6-3 and TRBJ2-7; no firm D call. This CDR3 is built from 13 residues. Germline values: CDR1 MNHEY, CDR2 SVGEGT.

Turning to this clonotype: This may arise from a read error, as a much more abundant clone is one base away. This chain connects TRBV6-6 to TRBJ2-4, with 7 bases fitting TRBD1. Germline loops: CDR1 MNHNY, CDR2 SVGAGI (reference sequence). J gave up 15 bases and V 0 bases, and 14 bases lay outside the gene matches. CDR3 length: 15 residues. The CDR3 protein is CASSYSTSQGVGMYF. CDR3 nucleotides: TGTGCCAGCAGTTACTCTACCTCTCAGGGGGTAGGAATGTACTTC.

This chain uses TRBV9 with TRBJ1-4; TRBD1 might be the D (5 bases). Trimming cost V 4 bases and J 4 bases, with 14 bases left between them. CDR1 and CDR2 (germline): SGDLS, YYNGEE. This CDR3 has 15 residues. The CDR3 region has the DNA TGTGCCAGCAGCCTATGGGGGACGGGTAATGAAAAACTGTTTTTT. Its protein is CASSLWGTGNEKLFF.

Concerning this clonotype itself: A read error may account for a junction end that differs from germline. V is TRBV11-2 and J is TRBJ1-1, with D uncertain. The CDR3 runs to 13 residues. Germline V gives CDR1 SGHAT, CDR2 FQNNGV. The CDR3 sequence: CGSGLKAQAEAFF. Here the CDR3 DNA reads TGTGGCAGCGGTCTCAAAGCCCAGGCGGAAGCTTTCTTT.

J is TRBJ1-5 and V is TRBV10-2, with unresolved D. Germline values: CDR1 WSHSY, CDR2 SAAADI. The CDR3 contains 15 residues. V was cut by 8 bases and J by 0 bases, with 14 bases left in between. This CDR3 reads CASDESAYSNQPQHF. Here the CDR3 DNA reads TGCGCCAGCGATGAAAGCGCTTATAGCAATCAGCCCCAGCATTTT.

In regard to this clonotype: The germline gene is not matched at one end of the junction; a read error may be the cause. The chain is built from TRBV11-2 and TRBJ2-1; 10 positions agree with TRBD2. This CDR3 region has 16 residues. In germline, CDR1 is SGHAT, CDR2 FQNNGV. The CDR3 DNA reads TGTGCCAGTAGCTTAGATTGGGATAGCGGGAGGAATGAGCAGTTCTTC. It encodes CASSLDWDSGRNEQFF.

About this clonotype itself: A much larger clone is a single base away; this may be a read error. This chain joins TRBV6-1 and TRBJ2-4, with D perhaps matching TRBD2 (5 bases). The germline V gene encodes CDR1 MNHNS and CDR2 SASEGT. The CDR3 has 14 amino acids. Here the CDR3 reads CASSETEDVHIQHF. In DNA, the CDR3 is TGTGCCAGCAGTGAGACGGAGGATGTACACATTCAGCACTTC.

This chain connects TRBV28 to TRBJ2-3; TRBD2 aligns across 10 bases. V lost 5 bases to trimming and J lost 7 bases; unmatched junction nucleotides: 9. CDR1 MDHEN and CDR2 SYDVKM come from the germline V gene. CDR3 size: 15 residues. In DNA, the CDR3 is TGTGCCAGCAGTGGAAGCGGGAGGGCGGTAAATACGCAGTATTTT. The encoded protein is CASSGSGRAVNTQYF.

In the case of this clonotype: An end of the junction differs from the germline gene, which may be a read error. J is TRBJ2-1 and V is TRBV6-1; D might be TRBD2 (6 bases). The CDR3 extends over 14 amino acids. Per germline, CDR1 MNHNS and CDR2 SASEGT. This chain's CDR3 is CVSSEETRSGGRFF. CDR3 coding DNA: TGTGTCAGCAGCGAGGAAACTAGAAGCGGAGGGAGGTTCTTC.

This clonotype was counted a single time. This may be a read error: a much more frequent sequence differs by one nucleotide. CDR3 amino acids: CASSEATLAGWSTDTQYF. The DNA for the CDR3 is TGTGCCAGCAGTGAAGCAACCCTAGCGGGATGGAGCACAGATACGCAGTATTTT. The V and J genes are TRBV6-5 and TRBJ2-3; 9 positions agree with TRBD2. The CDR3 spans 18 residues. CDR1 is MNHEY, CDR2 SVGAGI, per germline. V shed 5 bases and J 0 bases; nucleotides not matched to a gene: 12.

Concerning this clonotype: This may arise from a read error, as a much more abundant clone is one base away. This rearrangement joins TRBV14 to TRBJ1-1; TRBD1 agrees at 7 bases. CDR3 size: 15 residues. Germline CDR1 is SGHDN and CDR2 is FVKESK. DNA of the CDR3: TGTGCCGGCAGCCCCTACAGGGGCATGAACACTGAAGCTTTCTTT. This encodes CAGSPYRGMNTEAFF. Filled out from reference TRBV14 and TRBJ1-1, the complete variable domain reads EAGVTQFPSHSVIEKGQTVTLRCDPISGHDNLYWYRRVMGKEIKFLLHFVKESKQDESGMPNNRFLAERTGGTYSTLKVQPAELEDSGVYFCAGSPYRGMNTEAFFGQGTRLTVV.

The V and J genes are TRBV5-1 and TRBJ2-1, with 8 bases lining up with TRBD2. CDR3 size: 16 residues. In germline, CDR1 is SGHRS, CDR2 YFSETQ. Trimming at V came to 4 bases and at J to 9 bases, leaving 15 bases not matched to a gene. CDR3 residues: CASSLDGASGLGEQFF. The CDR3 DNA sequence: TGCGCCAGCAGCCTGGACGGGGCTAGCGGGCTTGGTGAGCAGTTCTTC.

This chain uses TRBV28 with TRBJ2-7, with TRBD2 matching over 13 bases. The CDR3 contains 15 residues. Germline V gives CDR1 MDHEN, CDR2 SYDVKM. The junction had 9 bases not matched to a gene; V was cut back by 6 bases and J by 7 bases. Here the CDR3 DNA reads TGTGCCAGCAGACCCATGACTAGCGGGAGGAGGGAGCAGTACTTC. It translates to CASRPMTSGRREQYF.

The chain joins TRBV11-2 to TRBJ2-7; TRBD2 matches at 8 bases. V dropped 7 bases and J dropped 1; count of bases not matched to a gene: 9. Germline CDR1 reads SGHAT; CDR2 reads FQNNGV. The length of the CDR3 is 15 residues. The CDR3 DNA follows: TGTGCCAGCAACCCGGGACTAGTGCTGTCCTACGAGCAGTACTTC. Protein: CASNPGLVLSYEQYF.

This clonotype has only a few counts. The chain joins TRBV5-1 to TRBJ2-3, with TRBD2 matching over 13 bases. This CDR3 has 17 amino acids. The junction had 7 bases not matched to a gene; V was cut back by 3 bases and J by 3 bases. CDR1 is SGHRS and CDR2 is YFSETQ in the germline V gene. The CDR3 region is CASSSGLAGVRTDTQYF. In nucleotides, the CDR3 is TGCGCCAGCAGCTCAGGACTAGCGGGAGTTCGAACAGATACGCAGTATTTT.

In this sample, this clonotype turned up once. An end of the junction differs from the germline gene, which may be a read error. This chain connects TRBV11-2 to TRBJ2-3; D may be TRBD1 (5 bases). Germline V lookup: CDR1 SGHAT, CDR2 FQNNGV. The CDR3 is 13 amino acids. CDR3 coding DNA: TGTGCCAATAGAAGGGGTAGCTCAGATACGCGGTATTTT. Translating it yields CANRRGSSDTRYF.

This clonotype was recorded only once. A read error may account for a junction end that differs from germline. The rearrangement uses TRBV6-1 and TRBJ2-5, with 12 bases identical to TRBD2. From germline, CDR1 is MNHNS and CDR2 SASEGT. The CDR3 consists of 16 residues. The CDR3 loop reads CDSRDPTSGSLETRYF. The CDR3 nucleotides read TGTGACAGCAGAGACCCGACTAGCGGGAGCTTAGAGACCCGGTACTTC.

In the case of this clonotype: The junction does not match germline at one end; this may be a read error. The chain combines TRBV11-2 with TRBJ1-1, with D unresolved. Germline CDR1 and CDR2: SGHAT and FQNNGV. CDR3 length equals 13 residues. The CDR3 sequence: CASSLSMNTGAVF. The CDR3 bases are TGTGCCAGCAGCTTAAGTATGAACACTGGAGCTGTCTTT.

The gene calls are TRBV10-3 and TRBJ2-1; 8 nucleotides line up with TRBD2. The germline V gene encodes CDR1 ENHRY and CDR2 SYGVKD. The CDR3 sequence is 13 residues long. CDR3: CVLQAGAYNEQFF. The CDR3 DNA follows: TGTGTCTTACAAGCGGGAGCCTACAATGAGCAGTTCTTC.

This clonotype was seen a handful of times. The V gene is TRBV10-1, the J gene TRBJ1-1, with 7 bases matching TRBD1. The CDR3 extends over 14 amino acids. The germline V gene has CDR1 WNHNN and CDR2 SYGVQD (reference sequence). Unmatched junction bases numbered 3, after V lost 0 bases and J lost 5 bases. This CDR3 reads CASSESPGGTEAFF. CDR3 coding DNA: TGCGCCAGCAGTGAGTCGCCAGGGGGGACTGAAGCTTTCTTT.

The rearrangement links TRBV5-1 to TRBJ1-1; TRBD1 matches at 7 bases. Per germline, CDR1 SGHRS and CDR2 YFSETQ. V lost 2 bases and J lost 7; bases outside the gene matches: 8. The CDR3 totals 14 residues. The CDR3, as DNA: TGCGCCAGCAGCTTTGTAGAGGGGGCGGGTGAAGCTTTCTTT. Amino acid sequence: CASSFVEGAGEAFF.